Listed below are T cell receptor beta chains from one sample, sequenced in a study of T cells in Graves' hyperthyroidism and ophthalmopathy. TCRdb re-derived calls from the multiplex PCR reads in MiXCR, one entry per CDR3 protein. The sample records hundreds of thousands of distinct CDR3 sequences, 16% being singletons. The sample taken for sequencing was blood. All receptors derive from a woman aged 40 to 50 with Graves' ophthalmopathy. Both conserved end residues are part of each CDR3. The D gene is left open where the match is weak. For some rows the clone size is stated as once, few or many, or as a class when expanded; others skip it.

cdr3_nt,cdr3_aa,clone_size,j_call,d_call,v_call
TGCAGTGCTAGATCTTGGGATGGTTCTGGAAACACCATATATTTT,CSARSWDGSGNTIYF,NA,TRBJ1-3,NA,TRBV20-1
TGTGCCAGCAGTGAAGCGGGAGGGGGCGCGTTTGGCTACACCTTC,CASSEAGGGAFGYTF,many,TRBJ1-2,TRBD1,TRBV2
TGTGCCAGCTCGGGGGACAGGGGGCAGGCTTTCTTT,CASSGDRGQAFF,few,TRBJ1-1,TRBD1,TRBV18
TGTGCCTGGAATGGGGTGAACACTGAAGCTTTCTTT,CAWNGVNTEAFF,many,TRBJ1-1,NA,TRBV30
TGTGCCAGCAGGCGGACCGGGACTAACCAGACCGAGCAGTACTTC,CASRRTGTNQTEQYF,NA,TRBJ2-7,TRBD2,TRBV7-9
TGTGCCAGCAGTTCCCCGGCGTCCTACGAGCAGTACTTC,CASSSPASYEQYF,many,TRBJ2-7,NA,TRBV28
TGTGCCAGCAGTTTAAGTAGCGGGGGGGACCACAATGAGCAGTTCTTC,CASSLSSGGDHNEQFF,many,TRBJ2-1,TRBD2,TRBV12-3/TRBV12-4
TGTGCCAGCCAGTTGCGGACATGGACAGCTAAAGAGACCCAGTACTTC,CASQLRTWTAKETQYF,many,TRBJ2-5,NA,TRBV28
TGTGCCATCAGTCTCGGACAGGGGATAGGGTCTGAAGCTTTCTTT,CAISLGQGIGSEAFF,NA,TRBJ1-1,TRBD1,TRBV10-3
TGTGCCAGCAGTCCGCCGGGACAAAAGAGGGTTGAAGCTTTCTTT,CASSPPGQKRVEAFF,NA,TRBJ1-1,NA,TRBV27
TGTGCCAGCAGCGTAGCTGTCAACGACGGGGAAGCTTTCTTT,CASSVAVNDGEAFF,NA,TRBJ1-1,NA,TRBV9
TGCGCCAGCAGCCTGGGGGGATACGATTCACCCCTCCACTTT,CASSLGGYDSPLHF,many,TRBJ1-6,NA,TRBV5-1
TGTGCCAGCTCACCTCAGGGCGGGACAGGGTCCTACGAGCAGTACTTC,CASSPQGGTGSYEQYF,NA,TRBJ2-7,TRBD1,TRBV18
TGTGCCAGCAGTTCCTTTTCCCCGAACACCGGGGAGCTGTTTTTT,CASSSFSPNTGELFF,many,TRBJ2-2,NA,TRBV27
TGCAGCGTTGGGGGCCGAGGGCTGGGCTACGAGCAGTACTTC,CSVGGRGLGYEQYF,NA,TRBJ2-7,NA,TRBV29-1
TGTGCCAGCAGGCAGCTAGCGAAGAGCACAGATACGCAGTATTTT,CASRQLAKSTDTQYF,many,TRBJ2-3,NA,TRBV6-2/TRBV6-3
TGTGCCAGCAGCGTAGCTAGTACAGTCAACTATGGCTACACCTTC,CASSVASTVNYGYTF,NA,TRBJ1-2,NA,TRBV9
TGTGCCAGCAGCGGCGGGACAAGGACCGGGGAGCTGTTTTTT,CASSGGTRTGELFF,few,TRBJ2-2,NA,TRBV5-8
TGTGCCAGTAGTATACAGGGTTGGCCCCAGCATTTT,CASSIQGWPQHF,few,TRBJ1-5,NA,TRBV19
TGTGCCAGCAGCCGACCGGGACAGGGGAACACTGAAGCTTTCTTT,CASSRPGQGNTEAFF,many,TRBJ1-1,TRBD1,TRBV7-8
TGTGCCAGCAGGACGAACACTGAAGCTTTCTTT,CASRTNTEAFF,many,TRBJ1-1,NA,TRBV6-2/TRBV6-3
TGCAGTGCTAGTTGGTCGGGACAGTTGACCTACAATGAGCAGTTCTTC,CSASWSGQLTYNEQFF,many,TRBJ2-1,TRBD1,TRBV20-1
TGCAGCGTTGACCACTGGGGCTACACCTTC,CSVDHWGYTF,NA,TRBJ1-2,NA,TRBV29-1